This T cell receptor beta chain comes out of a study of shared clonotypes between healthy human individuals. Generated by immunoSEQ multiplex PCR, the TCRdb table keeps only in-frame clones and is missing some. The table lists approximately 2.1 million clones, about 92% of them singletons. The germline V gene encodes CDR1 SEHNR and CDR2 FQNEAQ (reference sequence). This CDR3 has 12 residues. Trimming took 3 bases from V and 5 from J, leaving 4 bases between them. This receptor was taken from a man younger than 35 in good health. Some clones in this sample may be carry-over from other donors' samples. Material for sequencing was naive CD4+ T cells from PBMCs. Described subset: CD45RA+ positively selected. The chain uses TRBV7-9 and TRBJ1-4; no reliable D call. Written as DNA, the CDR3 is TGTGCCAGCAGCTTCAAAAATGAAAAACTGTTTTTT. Translation: CASSFKNEKLFF.